These 8 T cell receptor beta chains originate from one sample sequenced in a study of shared clonotypes between healthy human individuals. Sequencing was performed with immunoSEQ multiplex PCR; in TCRdb, only in-frame clones are kept and a portion is missing. The sample holds about 2.1 million clones, over 85% seen once. Naive CD8 cells comprised CD45RO-negative, CCR7-positively selected cells, excluding terminally differentiated effector memory CD45RA+ cells. The sample taken for sequencing was naive CD8+ T cells from PBMCs. All receptors derive from a man between 18 and 29 years old in good health. Some clones in this sample may be carry-over from other donors' samples.

The chain has TRBV19 and TRBJ1-5; D unresolved. V was cut by 7 bases and J by 3 bases, with 10 bases left in between. The CDR3 length is 13 residues. The V gene's germline CDR1 is LNHDA and CDR2 SQIVND (reference sequence). CDR3: CASTSLTNQPQHF. The CDR3 nucleotides are TGTGCCAGTACCTCGCTTACCAATCAGCCCCAGCATTTT. Together with reference TRBV19 and TRBJ1-5, the CDR3 gives the full variable domain: DGGITQSPKYLFRKEGQNVTLSCEQNLNHDAMYWYRQDPGQGLRLIYYSQIVNDFQKGDIAEGYSVSREKKESFPLTVTSAQKNPTAFYLCASTSLTNQPQHFGDGTRLSIL.

The chain has TRBV27 and TRBJ2-3; D call uncertain. The CDR3 covers 15 residues. Trimming removed 5 bases at V and 5 bases at J, with 17 bases between. Germline lookup yields CDR1 MNHEY and CDR2 SMNVEV (reference sequence). This CDR3 reads CASSELNGSGDTQYF. The CDR3 DNA sequence: TGTGCCAGCAGTGAATTGAATGGGTCTGGAGATACGCAGTATTTT.

About this clone itself: Additional DNA sequences in this sample encode the identical CDR3. The chain recombines TRBV27 with TRBJ1-1; D is ambiguous. This CDR3 is built from 13 residues. V lost 3 bases, J lost 5 bases, and 10 bases lay in between. CDR1 and CDR2 (germline): MNHEY, SMNVEV (reference sequence). CDR3 in DNA: TGTGCCAGCAGTTTTTTGGGAGGTACTGAAGCTTTCTTT. Encoded protein: CASSFLGGTEAFF.

The chain links TRBV6-5 to TRBJ2-7, with D possibly being TRBD1 (5 bases). Germline V gene sequence: CDR1 MNHEY, CDR2 SVGAGI. V shed 10 bases and J shed 2 bases, with 21 bases lying between them. CDR3 length: 15 amino acids. CDR3 coding DNA: TGTGCCACCCAAGGTACTCCAGGGTTCCCCTACGAGCAGTACTTC. Amino acids: CATQGTPGFPYEQYF.

This chain uses TRBV7-9 with TRBJ2-2, with D possibly matching TRBD2 (5 bases). The CDR3 totals 18 residues. Trimming took 1 base from V and 0 from J, leaving 15 bases between them. CDR1 SEHNR and CDR2 FQNEAQ come from the germline V gene (reference sequence). The CDR3 reads CASSLEWFSESNTGELFF. As DNA, the CDR3 is TGTGCCAGCAGCTTAGAATGGTTTAGCGAGTCGAACACCGGGGAGCTGTTTTTT.

The chain links TRBV9 to TRBJ2-2, with a weak D call TRBD1 (7 bases). CDR1 is SGDLS and CDR2 is YYNGEE in the germline V gene. V was cut by 0 bases and J by 5 bases, with 17 bases left in between. The CDR3 is 17 residues long. CDR3 coding DNA: TGTGCCAGCAGCGTAGCCCGACAGGGAGGAGTTACCGGGGAGCTGTTTTTT. This encodes CASSVARQGGVTGELFF.

CDR3 in DNA: TGTGCCAGCAGCTTAGTGGACAGGGGGCCGATGAACACTGAAGCTTTCTTT. This translates into CASSLVDRGPMNTEAFF. This chain links TRBV11-1 with TRBJ1-1, with 11 bases that match TRBD1. The junction had 4 bases not matched to a gene; V was cut back by 1 base and J by 0 bases. Germline V CDR1 and CDR2: SGHAT, FQDESV (reference sequence). This CDR3 region has 17 residues.

This clone was detected once. This chain links TRBV4-1 with TRBJ2-3, with 11 bases lining up with TRBD2. Germline CDR1 and CDR2: MGHRA and YSYEKL. The ends lost 3 bases at V and 2 bases at J; junction bases unmatched: 10. This CDR3 contains 18 residues. This CDR3 is CASSHPTGTSGNTDTQYF. The DNA for the CDR3 is TGCGCCAGCAGCCATCCTACCGGGACTAGCGGAAACACAGATACGCAGTATTTT.